A single sample gave rise to the 10 T cell receptor beta chains below, sequenced in a study of T cell responses to AZD1222 COVID-19 vaccine. Method: immunoSEQ multiplex PCR; TCRdb's copy keeps in-frame clones and lacks some. Of about 130,000 clones listed, approximately 85% were seen once; the top ten hold around 7.9%. Sequencing used peripheral blood, obtained 28 days after the second dose of the MenACWY control vaccine. The receptor source for this set is an adult who received the MenACWY meningococcal vaccine as a control.

This clone showed up just once. The chain combines TRBV30 with TRBJ1-2, with 8 bases fitting TRBD1. Germline-derived CDR1 and CDR2 are GTSNPN and SVGIG (reference sequence). This CDR3 is 13 amino acids long. The trim removed 2 bases at V and 4 bases at J, leaving 3 bases unmatched. The CDR3 coding sequence is TGTGCCTGGAGTTATGGACAGGGCTATGGCTACACCTTC. It codes for CAWSYGQGYGYTF.

J is TRBJ2-2 and V is TRBV4-3, with 7 bases identical to TRBD2. Germline CDR1 reads LGHNA; CDR2 reads YSLEER. The CDR3 loop spans 17 amino acids. With V trimmed by 6 bases and J by 4 bases, 14 bases remained unmatched. CDR3 region: CASSSLRDGGITGELFF. The CDR3 coding sequence is TGCGCCAGCAGTTCCCTTAGAGACGGGGGGATCACCGGGGAGCTGTTTTTT.

The chain has TRBV6-5 and TRBJ1-5; D call uncertain. V was cut by 0 bases and J by 6 bases, with 12 bases left in between. Germline CDR1 MNHEY, CDR2 SVGAGI. The CDR3 extends over 15 amino acids. In DNA form, the CDR3 reads TGTGCCAGCAGTTACTCTATGTCAGCACTTCAGCCCCAGCATTTT. It specifies CASSYSMSALQPQHF.

The rearrangement links TRBV5-4 to TRBJ2-1; TRBD1 agrees at 12 bases. V shed 4 bases and J 11 bases; nucleotides not matched to a gene: 7. The CDR3 runs 14 residues. Germline-derived CDR1 and CDR2 are SGHNT and YYREEE (reference sequence). The CDR3 protein is CASSRDRGQPKQFF. The CDR3 DNA sequence: TGTGCCAGCAGCAGGGACAGGGGGCAACCTAAGCAGTTCTTC.

The J gene is TRBJ1-1, the V gene TRBV11-3, with unresolved D. V shed 1 base and J shed 4 bases, with 13 bases lying between them. CDR1 and CDR2 from the germline V gene are SGHNT and YENEEA. The CDR3 runs 15 residues. CDR3 nucleotide sequence: TGTGCCAGCAGCTTAGTTGGCGGGTCCCGCACTGAAGCTTTCTTT. It encodes CASSLVGGSRTEAFF.

The rearrangement uses TRBV27 and TRBJ1-5; D remains ambiguous. Trimming took 5 bases from V and 11 from J, leaving 16 bases between them. The CDR3 has 13 residues. Germline V gene sequence: CDR1 MNHEY, CDR2 SMNVEV (reference sequence). As DNA, the CDR3 is TGTGCCAGCAGTAAGAGGGCCCTAGTGGCCCAGCATTTT. Protein sequence: CASSKRALVAQHF.

The rearrangement uses TRBV9 and TRBJ1-1, with D unclear. Germline V gene lookup returns CDR1 SGDLS and CDR2 YYNGEE. V was trimmed by 4 bases and J by 1 base, leaving 8 bases between them. CDR3 length: 13 residues. The CDR3, as DNA: TGTGCCAGCAGCTGGGCGGAGAACACTGAAGCTTTCTTT. It codes for CASSWAENTEAFF. Supplemented by reference TRBV9 and TRBJ1-1, the full variable domain reads DSGVTQTPKHLITATGQRVTLRCSPRSGDLSVYWYQQSLDQGLQFLIQYYNGEERAKGNILERFSAQQFPDLHSELNLSSLELGDSALYFCASSWAENTEAFFGQGTRLTVV.

The CDR3, as DNA: TGCGCCAGCAGCTCGGGGCAGCCAAATCAAGAGACCCAGTACTTC. The encoded protein is CASSSGQPNQETQYF. The chain combines TRBV5-1 with TRBJ2-5, with D possibly called TRBD1 or TRBD2 (5 bases each). Germline V CDR1 and CDR2: SGHRS, YFSETQ. The CDR3 loop spans 15 amino acids. Deletions cut 3 bases from V and 2 bases from J, with 14 bases between.

The chain has TRBV7-9 and TRBJ1-2, with unresolved D. The CDR3 is 13 residues long. Trimming removed 0 bases from V and 8 bases from J, with 10 bases in between. Germline values: CDR1 SEHNR, CDR2 FQNEAQ (reference sequence). CDR3 bases: TGTGCCAGCAGCTTAGCGACCCCGGGCGGCTACACCTTC. Residues: CASSLATPGGYTF.

The chain combines TRBV27 with TRBJ1-2, with D perhaps TRBD1 (6 bases). The V and J ends lost 6 bases and 5 bases respectively, with 16 bases between them. This CDR3 is 14 amino acids long. Germline CDR1 MNHEY, CDR2 SMNVEV (reference sequence). CDR3 coding DNA: TGTGCCAGCAGCCTAAAACAGGGACCTTATGGCTACACCTTC. Protein product: CASSLKQGPYGYTF.